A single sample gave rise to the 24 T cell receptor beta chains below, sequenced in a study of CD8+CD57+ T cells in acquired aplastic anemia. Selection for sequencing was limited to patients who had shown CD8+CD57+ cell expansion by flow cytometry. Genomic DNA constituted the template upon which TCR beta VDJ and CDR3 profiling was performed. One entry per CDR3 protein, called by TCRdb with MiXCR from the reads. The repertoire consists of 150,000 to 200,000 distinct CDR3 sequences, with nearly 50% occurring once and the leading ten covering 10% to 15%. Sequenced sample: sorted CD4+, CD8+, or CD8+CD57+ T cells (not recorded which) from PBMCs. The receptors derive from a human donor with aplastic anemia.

The CDR3 is CASSQDRGTEQFF. The CDR3 region has the DNA TGTGCCAGTAGTCAGGACAGGGGGACAGAGCAGTTCTTC. This chain uses TRBV19 with TRBJ2-1, with TRBD1 identical over 10 bases. CDR1 and CDR2 (germline): LNHDA, SQIVND (reference sequence). The CDR3 is 13 amino acids. The trim removed 5 bases at V and 10 bases at J, leaving 5 bases unmatched. The entire variable domain, with the rest obtained from reference TRBV19 and TRBJ2-1, is as follows: DGGITQSPKYLFRKEGQNVTLSCEQNLNHDAMYWYRQDPGQGLRLIYYSQIVNDFQKGDIAEGYSVSREKKESFPLTVTSAQKNPTAFYLCASSQDRGTEQFFGPGTRLTVL.

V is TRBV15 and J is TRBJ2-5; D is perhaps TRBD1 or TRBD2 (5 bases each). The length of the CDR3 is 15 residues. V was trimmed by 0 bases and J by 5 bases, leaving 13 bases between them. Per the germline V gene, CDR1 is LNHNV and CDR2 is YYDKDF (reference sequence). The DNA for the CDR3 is TGTGCCACCAGCAGAGATTCGGGTGAGGGGGAGACCCAGTACTTC. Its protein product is CATSRDSGEGETQYF.

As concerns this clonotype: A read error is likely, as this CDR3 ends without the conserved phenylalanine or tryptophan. For the CDR3, the DNA is TGCAGTGCTAGAGATACCAGCCGCTTTCGCGAGCAGTACTCC. Translation gives CSARDTSRFREQYS. V is TRBV20-1 and J is TRBJ2-7; D call uncertain. Germline lookup yields CDR1 DFQATT and CDR2 SNEGSKA (reference sequence). Trimming took 0 bases from V and 6 from J, leaving 15 bases between them. The length of the CDR3 is 14 residues.

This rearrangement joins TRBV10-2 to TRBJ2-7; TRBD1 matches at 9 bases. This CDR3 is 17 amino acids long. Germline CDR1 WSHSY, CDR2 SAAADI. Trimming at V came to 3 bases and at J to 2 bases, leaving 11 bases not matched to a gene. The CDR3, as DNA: TGCGCCAGCAGTGACCTACAGGGGGCACCCCGGGCCTACGAGCAGTACTTC. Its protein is CASSDLQGAPRAYEQYF.

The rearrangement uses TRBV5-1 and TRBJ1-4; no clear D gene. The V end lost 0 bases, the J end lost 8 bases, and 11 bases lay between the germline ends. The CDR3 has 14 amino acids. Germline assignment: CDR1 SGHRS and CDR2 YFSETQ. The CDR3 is CASSLGQDPEKLFF. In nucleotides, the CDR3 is TGCGCCAGCAGCTTGGGACAAGACCCCGAAAAACTGTTTTTT.

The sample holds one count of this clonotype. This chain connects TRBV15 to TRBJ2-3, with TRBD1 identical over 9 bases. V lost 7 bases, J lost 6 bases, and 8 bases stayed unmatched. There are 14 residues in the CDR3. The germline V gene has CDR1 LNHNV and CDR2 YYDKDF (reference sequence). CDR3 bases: TGTGCCACCATCGAGGGGACAGGGTCGGATACGCAGTATTTT. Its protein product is CATIEGTGSDTQYF.

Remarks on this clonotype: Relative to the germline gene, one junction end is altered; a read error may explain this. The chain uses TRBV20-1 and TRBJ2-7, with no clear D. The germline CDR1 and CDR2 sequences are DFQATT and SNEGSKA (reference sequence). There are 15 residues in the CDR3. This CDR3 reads CSARVGTLSSYEQYF. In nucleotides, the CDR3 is TGCAGTGCTAGGGTTGGCACTTTGAGCTCCTACGAACAGTACTTC.

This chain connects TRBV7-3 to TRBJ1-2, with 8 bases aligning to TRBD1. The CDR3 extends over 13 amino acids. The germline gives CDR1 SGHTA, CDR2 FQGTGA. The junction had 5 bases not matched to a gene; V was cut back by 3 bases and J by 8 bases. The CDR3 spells CASSFDRGLGYTF. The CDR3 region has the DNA TGTGCCAGCAGCTTCGACAGGGGACTGGGCTACACCTTC.

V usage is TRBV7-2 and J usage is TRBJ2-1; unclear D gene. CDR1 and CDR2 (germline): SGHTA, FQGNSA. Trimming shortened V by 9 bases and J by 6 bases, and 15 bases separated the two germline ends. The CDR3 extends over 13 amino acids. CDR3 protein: CASQSASINEQFF. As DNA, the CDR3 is TGTGCCAGTCAAAGCGCGTCAATCAATGAGCAGTTCTTC.

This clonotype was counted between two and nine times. In DNA form, the CDR3 reads TGTGCCAGCAGTCCCAGTACGGGACAGGGGGCTGTC. Translation gives CASSPSTGQGAV. The rearrangement links TRBV28 to TRBJ2-7; 12 bases agree with TRBD1. The germline V gene encodes CDR1 MDHEN and CDR2 SYDVKM. The CDR3 covers 12 residues.

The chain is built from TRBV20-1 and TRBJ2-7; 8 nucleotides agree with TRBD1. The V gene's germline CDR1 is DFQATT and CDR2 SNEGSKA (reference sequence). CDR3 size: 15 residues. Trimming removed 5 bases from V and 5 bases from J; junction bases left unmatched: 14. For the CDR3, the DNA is TGCAGTGCTTGGGGCCTGGACAGGGCTGGCCACGAGCAGTACTTC. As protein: CSAWGLDRAGHEQYF.

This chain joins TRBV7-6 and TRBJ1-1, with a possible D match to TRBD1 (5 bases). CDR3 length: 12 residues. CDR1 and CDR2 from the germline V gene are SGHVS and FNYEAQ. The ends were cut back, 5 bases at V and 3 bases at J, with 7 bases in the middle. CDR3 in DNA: TGTGCCAGCAGCACCAGGGACACTGAAGCTTTCTTT. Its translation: CASSTRDTEAFF.

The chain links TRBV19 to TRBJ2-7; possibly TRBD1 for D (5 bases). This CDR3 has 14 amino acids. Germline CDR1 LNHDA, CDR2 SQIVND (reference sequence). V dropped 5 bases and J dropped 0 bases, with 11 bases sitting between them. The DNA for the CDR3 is TGTGCCAGTAGTGAACAGGTTAGCTCCTACGAGCAGTACTTC. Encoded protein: CASSEQVSSYEQYF.

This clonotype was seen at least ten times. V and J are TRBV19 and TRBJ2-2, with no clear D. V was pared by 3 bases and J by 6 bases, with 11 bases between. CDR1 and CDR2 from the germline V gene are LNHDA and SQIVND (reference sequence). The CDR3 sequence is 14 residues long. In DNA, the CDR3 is TGTGCCAGTAGTATGGCTCCCCTCTCCGGGGAGCTGTTTTTT. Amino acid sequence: CASSMAPLSGELFF. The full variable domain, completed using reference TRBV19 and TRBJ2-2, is DGGITQSPKYLFRKEGQNVTLSCEQNLNHDAMYWYRQDPGQGLRLIYYSQIVNDFQKGDIAEGYSVSREKKESFPLTVTSAQKNPTAFYLCASSMAPLSGELFFGEGSRLTVL.

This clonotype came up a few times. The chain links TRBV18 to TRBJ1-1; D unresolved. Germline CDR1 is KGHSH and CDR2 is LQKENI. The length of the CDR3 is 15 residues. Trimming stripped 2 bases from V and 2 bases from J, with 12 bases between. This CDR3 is CASSPRRHQNTEAFF. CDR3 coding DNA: TGTGCCAGCTCACCAAGGCGACACCAAAACACTGAAGCTTTCTTT.

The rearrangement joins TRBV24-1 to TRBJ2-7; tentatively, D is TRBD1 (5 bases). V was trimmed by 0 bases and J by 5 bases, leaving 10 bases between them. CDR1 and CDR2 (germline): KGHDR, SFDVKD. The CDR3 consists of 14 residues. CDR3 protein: CATSDLQTGDEQYF. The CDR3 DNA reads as TGTGCCACCAGTGATTTGCAAACAGGAGACGAGCAGTACTTC.

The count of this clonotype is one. CDR3 sequence: CSVGRTGNNEQFF. CDR3 nucleotide sequence: TGCAGCGTTGGGCGGACAGGGAACAATGAGCAGTTCTTC. The rearrangement uses TRBV29-1 and TRBJ2-1; 8 bases line up with TRBD1. The CDR3 is 13 residues long. After removal of 4 bases from V and 5 bases from J, the junction contained 4 bases not matched to a gene. CDR1 is SQVTM and CDR2 is ANQGSEA in the germline V gene.

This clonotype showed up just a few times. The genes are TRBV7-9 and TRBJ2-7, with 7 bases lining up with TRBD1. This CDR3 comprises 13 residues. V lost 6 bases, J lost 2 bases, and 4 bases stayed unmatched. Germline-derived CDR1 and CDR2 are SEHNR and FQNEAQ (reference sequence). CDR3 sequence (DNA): TGTGCCAGCAGTTACGACAGGGCCTACGAGCAGTACTTC. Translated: CASSYDRAYEQYF.

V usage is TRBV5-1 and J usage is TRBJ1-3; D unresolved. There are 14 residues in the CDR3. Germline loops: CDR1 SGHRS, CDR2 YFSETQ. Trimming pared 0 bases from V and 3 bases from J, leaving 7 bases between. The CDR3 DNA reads TGCGCCAGCAGCTTGGAAGGTTTTGGAAACACCATATATTTT. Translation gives CASSLEGFGNTIYF.

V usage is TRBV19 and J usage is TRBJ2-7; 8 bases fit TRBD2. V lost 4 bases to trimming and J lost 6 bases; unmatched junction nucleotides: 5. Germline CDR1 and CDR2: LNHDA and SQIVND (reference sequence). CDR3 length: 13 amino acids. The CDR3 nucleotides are TGTGCCAGTAGTACCGGGGGGGCATCCGAGCAGTACTTC. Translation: CASSTGGASEQYF.

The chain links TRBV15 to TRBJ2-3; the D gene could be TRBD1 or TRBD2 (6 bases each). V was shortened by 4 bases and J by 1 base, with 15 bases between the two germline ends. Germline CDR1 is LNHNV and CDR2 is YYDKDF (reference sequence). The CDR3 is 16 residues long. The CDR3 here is CATSKGGSGGTDTQYF. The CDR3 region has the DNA TGTGCCACCAGCAAAGGGGGGAGTGGTGGCACAGATACGCAGTATTTT.

This CDR3 reads CASSGRLAGYPYNEQFF. The CDR3 DNA reads as TGTGCCAGCAGCGGAAGACTAGCGGGGTACCCCTACAATGAGCAGTTCTTC. V gene TRBV9 combines with J gene TRBJ2-1, with 11 positions matching TRBD2. Looked up from germline, CDR1 is SGDLS and CDR2 is YYNGEE. The V segment lost 3 bases and the J segment 2 bases; nucleotides outside the gene matches: 7. The CDR3 sequence is 17 residues long.

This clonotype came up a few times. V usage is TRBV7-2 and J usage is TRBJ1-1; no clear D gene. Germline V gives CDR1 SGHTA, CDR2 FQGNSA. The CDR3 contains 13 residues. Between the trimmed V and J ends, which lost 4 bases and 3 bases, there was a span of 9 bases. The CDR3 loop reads CASSSWADTEAFF. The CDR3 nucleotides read TGTGCCAGCAGCTCCTGGGCGGACACTGAAGCTTTCTTT. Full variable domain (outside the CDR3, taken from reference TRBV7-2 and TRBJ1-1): GAGVSQSPSNKVTEKGKDVELRCDPISGHTALYWYRQSLGQGLEFLIYFQGNSAPDKSGLPSDRFSAERTGGSVSTLTIQRTQQEDSAVYLCASSSWADTEAFFGQGTRLTVV.

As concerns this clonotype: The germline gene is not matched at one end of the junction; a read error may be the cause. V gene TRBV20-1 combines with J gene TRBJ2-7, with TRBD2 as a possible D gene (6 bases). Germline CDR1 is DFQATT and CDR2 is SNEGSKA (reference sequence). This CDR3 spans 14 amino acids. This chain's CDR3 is CSASVVGTGYGQYF. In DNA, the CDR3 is TGCAGTGCTAGTGTCGTCGGGACTGGATACGGGCAGTACTTC.